Listed below are T cell receptor beta chains from one sample, sequenced in a study of blood T cells in healthy people across ages. In TCRdb, the 5' RACE reads were re-called with MiXCR into one record per CDR3 protein. Of over a million distinct CDR3 sequences listed, 20% to 25% are singletons. This sample also appeared in a second study, on T cells of mothers and their children.

The sequencing input was blood. These receptor sequences come from a girl aged 2 to 9 in good health. Each CDR3 is given with its conserved first and last residue. The D gene is left open where the match is weak. Clone size, where shown, is once, few, many, or a class for clones that have expanded.

TRBV9,TRBJ2-3,TRBD2,NA,TGTGCCAGCAGCGCCGCACTAGCGGGTAGCACAGATACGCAGTATTTT,CASSAALAGSTDTQYF
TRBV12-3/TRBV12-4,TRBJ1-6,TRBD1,NA,TGTGCCAGCAGTCCCTGGGACAGGGAGTGTAATTCACCCCTCCACTTT,CASSPWDRECNSPLHF
TRBV12-3/TRBV12-4,TRBJ2-1,NA,few,TGTGCCAGCAGAGCTAGGGGGAGCTCCTACAATGAGCAGTTCTTC,CASRARGSSYNEQFF
TRBV9,TRBJ2-1,TRBD1,few,TGTGCCAGCAGCCCGGGACAGGGATGGACTGAGCAGTTCTTC,CASSPGQGWTEQFF
TRBV6-4,TRBJ2-3,NA,few,TGTGCCAGCAGTGACAGGTTCACAGATACGCAGTATTTT,CASSDRFTDTQYF
TRBV16,TRBJ2-4,TRBD1,few,TGTGCCAGCAGTGACAGGGCGGCCAAAAACATTCAGTACTTC,CASSDRAAKNIQYF
TRBV11-3,TRBJ2-7,NA,few,TGTGCCAGTCGCCTTCCTGACTGGCCCTACGAGCAGTACTTC,CASRLPDWPYEQYF
TRBV5-5,TRBJ2-7,NA,NA,TGTGCCAGCAGCTCCGGGCCAGTTTTGTGGGAGCAGTACTTC,CASSSGPVLWEQYF
TRBV3-1,TRBJ2-5,NA,NA,TGTGCCAGCAGCCATGGGGCAGGGGTATCACAAGAGACCCAGTACTTC,CASSHGAGVSQETQYF
TRBV28,TRBJ1-5,NA,few,TGTGCCAGCACCCTCCCAGATCAGCCCCAGCATTTT,CASTLPDQPQHF
TRBV3-1,TRBJ1-2,NA,NA,TGTGCCAGCAGCCCTAACAGGGCTTCTTCTGACTATGGCTACACCTTC,CASSPNRASSDYGYTF
TRBV29-1,TRBJ2-1,NA,NA,TGCAGCGTTGAAGGACATCCTTCGAATGAGCAGTTCTTC,CSVEGHPSNEQFF
TRBV7-2,TRBJ2-3,NA,many,TGTGCCAGCAGCCCGGTCCACGCACATACGCAGTATTTT,CASSPVHAHTQYF
TRBV6-6,TRBJ2-3,TRBD2,NA,TGTGCCAGCAGTTGGAGGCGGGAGGGTCCCGATACGCAGTATTTT,CASSWRREGPDTQYF
TRBV4-1,TRBJ2-7,NA,NA,TGCGCCAGCAGCCAAGTTTCAGGACGTTCGGGCGAGCAGTACTTC,CASSQVSGRSGEQYF
TRBV5-1,TRBJ2-1,NA,many,TGCGCCAGCAGCACTAGTAATGAGCAGTTCTTC,CASSTSNEQFF
TRBV28,TRBJ2-1,NA,NA,TGTGCCAGCAGTTTATTAGGACTTGGTTTCGGGGGAAATGAGCAGTTCTTC,CASSLLGLGFGGNEQFF
TRBV7-9,TRBJ2-7,TRBD2,NA,TGTGCCAGCAGTCAGAGAATCGGGGAGGGTACCTACGAGCAGTACTTC,CASSQRIGEGTYEQYF
TRBV4-1,TRBJ2-3,NA,few,TGCGCCAGCAGCCAAGATCCCCTCGGGTCTCACAGCACAGATACGCAGTATTTT,CASSQDPLGSHSTDTQYF
TRBV28,TRBJ2-7,NA,NA,TGTGCCAGCAGCCTTTTTCCAGGGGATTCCTACGAGCAGTACTTC,CASSLFPGDSYEQYF
TRBV11-2,TRBJ2-1,TRBD2,few,TGTGCCAGCAGCTTCGCTCGTGGGACTAGCGGGGCATATGAGCAGTTCTTC,CASSFARGTSGAYEQFF
TRBV7-2,TRBJ2-1,TRBD2,few,TGTGCCAGCAGCCTATCGGGACTAACGATTTGCAATGAGCAGTTCTTC,CASSLSGLTICNEQFF
TRBV14,TRBJ2-7,NA,few,TGTGCCAGCAGCCAAAGCCCCTACGAGCAGTGCTTC,CASSQSPYEQCF
TRBV4-1,TRBJ2-7,TRBD2,NA,TGCGCCAGCAGCCAAGATCAGGTAGCGGGAGTCGGCGAGCAGTACTTC,CASSQDQVAGVGEQYF
TRBV11-2,TRBJ2-7,TRBD2,NA,TGTGCCAGCAGCTTCGTAGCGGGAGTATCCGAGCAGTACTTC,CASSFVAGVSEQYF
TRBV4-1,TRBJ2-1,NA,few,TGCGCCAGCAGCCAGGGGGGGCAGAGCTCCTACAATGAGCAGTTCTTC,CASSQGGQSSYNEQFF
TRBV28,TRBJ2-5,NA,NA,TGTGCCAGCAGTTTATACTGGGAAGAGACCCAGTACTTC,CASSLYWEETQYF
TRBV25-1,TRBJ2-2,NA,few,TGTGCCAGCAGTGACAAGGGGGGACAGCACACCGGGGAGCTGTTTTTT,CASSDKGGQHTGELFF
TRBV20-1,TRBJ1-2,NA,NA,TGCAGTGCTAGGGAGGGGATACCTTTTTATGGCTACACCTTC,CSAREGIPFYGYTF
TRBV2,TRBJ2-7,TRBD1,NA,TGTGCCAGCATAAACCCTCGGCAGGGGGCCTACGAGCAGTACTTC,CASINPRQGAYEQYF
TRBV10-3,TRBJ2-5,TRBD2,NA,TGTGCCATCAGTGACACCGGGACTAGAGATAGAGAGTTCTTC,CAISDTGTRDREFF
TRBV12-3/TRBV12-4,TRBJ2-5,TRBD1,NA,TGTGCCAGCAGTTTGTCAGGGGGCTACGAGACCCAGTACTTC,CASSLSGGYETQYF